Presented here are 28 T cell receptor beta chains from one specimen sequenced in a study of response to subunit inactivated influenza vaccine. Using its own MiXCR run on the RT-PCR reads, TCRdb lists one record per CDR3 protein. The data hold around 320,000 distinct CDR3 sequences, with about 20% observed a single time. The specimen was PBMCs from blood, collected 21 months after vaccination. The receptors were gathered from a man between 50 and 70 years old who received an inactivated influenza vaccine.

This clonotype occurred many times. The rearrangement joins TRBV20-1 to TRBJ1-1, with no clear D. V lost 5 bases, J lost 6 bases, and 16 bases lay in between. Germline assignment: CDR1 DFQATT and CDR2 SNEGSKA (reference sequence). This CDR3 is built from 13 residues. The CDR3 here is CSASGPEKAEAFF. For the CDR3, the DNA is TGCAGTGCTTCCGGGCCGGAGAAGGCTGAAGCTTTCTTT.

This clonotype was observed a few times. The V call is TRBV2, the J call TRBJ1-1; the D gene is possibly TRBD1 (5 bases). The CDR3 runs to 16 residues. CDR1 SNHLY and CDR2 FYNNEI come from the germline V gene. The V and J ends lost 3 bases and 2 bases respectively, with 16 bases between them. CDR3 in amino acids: CASSDPGSRRNTEAFF. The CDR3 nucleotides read TGTGCCAGCAGTGATCCAGGGTCCCGTAGAAACACTGAAGCTTTCTTT.

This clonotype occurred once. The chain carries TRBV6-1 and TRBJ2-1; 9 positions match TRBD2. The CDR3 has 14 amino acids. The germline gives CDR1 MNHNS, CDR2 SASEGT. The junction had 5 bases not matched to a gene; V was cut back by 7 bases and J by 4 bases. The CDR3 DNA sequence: TGTGCCAGCAAGACTAGCGGATATTACAATGAGCAGTTCTTC. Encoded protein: CASKTSGYYNEQFF.

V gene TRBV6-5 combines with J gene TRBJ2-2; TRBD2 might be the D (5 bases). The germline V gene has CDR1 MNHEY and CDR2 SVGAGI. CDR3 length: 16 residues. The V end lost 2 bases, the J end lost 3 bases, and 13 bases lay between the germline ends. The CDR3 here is CASSYARLAYTGELFF. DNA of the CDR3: TGTGCCAGCAGTTACGCGCGGCTAGCTTACACCGGGGAGCTGTTTTTT.

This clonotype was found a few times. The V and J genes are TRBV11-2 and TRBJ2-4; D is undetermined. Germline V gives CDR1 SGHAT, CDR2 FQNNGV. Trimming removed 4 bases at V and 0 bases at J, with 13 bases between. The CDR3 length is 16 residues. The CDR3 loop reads CASSSQWSLAKNIQYF. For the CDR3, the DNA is TGTGCCAGCAGCTCCCAGTGGTCCCTAGCCAAAAACATTCAGTACTTC.

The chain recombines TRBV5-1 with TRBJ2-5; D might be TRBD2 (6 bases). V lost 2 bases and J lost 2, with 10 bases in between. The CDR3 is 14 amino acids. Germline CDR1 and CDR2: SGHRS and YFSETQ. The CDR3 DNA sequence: TGCGCCAGCAGCTTCGGGACTCAACAAGAGACCCAGTACTTC. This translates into CASSFGTQQETQYF.

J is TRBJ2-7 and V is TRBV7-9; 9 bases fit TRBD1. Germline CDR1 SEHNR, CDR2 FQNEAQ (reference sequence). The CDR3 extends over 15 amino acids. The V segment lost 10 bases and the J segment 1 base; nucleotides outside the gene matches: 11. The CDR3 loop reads CATVRPGTGSYEQYF. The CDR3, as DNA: TGTGCCACCGTAAGGCCCGGGACAGGGTCCTACGAGCAGTACTTC.

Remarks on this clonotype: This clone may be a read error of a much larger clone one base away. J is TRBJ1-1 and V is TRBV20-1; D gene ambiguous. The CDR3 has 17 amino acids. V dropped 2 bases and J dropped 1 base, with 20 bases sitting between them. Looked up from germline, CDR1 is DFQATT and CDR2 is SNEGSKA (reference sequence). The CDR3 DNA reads TGCAGTGCTAGAAATAAGTTTAGGTTACAGTGGAACACTGAAGCTTTCTTT. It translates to CSARNKFRLQWNTEAFF.

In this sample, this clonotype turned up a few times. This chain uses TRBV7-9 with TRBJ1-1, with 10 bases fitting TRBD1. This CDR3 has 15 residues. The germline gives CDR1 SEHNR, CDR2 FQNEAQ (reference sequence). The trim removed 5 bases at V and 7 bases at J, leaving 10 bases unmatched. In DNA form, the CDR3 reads TGTGCCAGCAGCGCCCGACAGGGGGCGCTTCTTGAAGCTTTCTTT. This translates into CASSARQGALLEAFF.

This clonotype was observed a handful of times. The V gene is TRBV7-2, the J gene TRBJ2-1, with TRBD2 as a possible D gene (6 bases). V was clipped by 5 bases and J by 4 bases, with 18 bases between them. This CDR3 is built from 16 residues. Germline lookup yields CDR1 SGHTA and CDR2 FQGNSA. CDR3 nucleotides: TGTGCCAGCAGCCCGAGGGTCGGGGAGGTATACAATGAGCAGTTCTTC. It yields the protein CASSPRVGEVYNEQFF.

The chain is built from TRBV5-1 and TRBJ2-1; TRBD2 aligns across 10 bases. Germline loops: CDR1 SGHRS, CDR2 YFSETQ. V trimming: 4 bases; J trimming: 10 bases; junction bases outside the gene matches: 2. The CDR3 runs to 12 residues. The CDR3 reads CASSEGLAEQFF. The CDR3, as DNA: TGCGCCAGCAGCGAGGGACTAGCGGAGCAGTTCTTC.

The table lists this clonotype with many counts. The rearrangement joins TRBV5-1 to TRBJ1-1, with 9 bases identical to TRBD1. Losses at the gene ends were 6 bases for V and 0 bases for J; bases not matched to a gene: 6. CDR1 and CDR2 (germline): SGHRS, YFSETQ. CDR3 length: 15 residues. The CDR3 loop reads CASTPGTGLNTEAFF. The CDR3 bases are TGCGCCAGCACCCCAGGGACAGGGCTGAACACTGAAGCTTTCTTT.

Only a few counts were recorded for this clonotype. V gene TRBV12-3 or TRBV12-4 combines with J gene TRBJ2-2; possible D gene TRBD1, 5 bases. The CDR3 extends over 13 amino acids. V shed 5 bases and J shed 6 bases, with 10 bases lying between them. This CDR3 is CASSRRDPGELFF. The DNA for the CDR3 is TGTGCCAGCAGTCGCAGGGATCCCGGGGAGCTGTTTTTT.

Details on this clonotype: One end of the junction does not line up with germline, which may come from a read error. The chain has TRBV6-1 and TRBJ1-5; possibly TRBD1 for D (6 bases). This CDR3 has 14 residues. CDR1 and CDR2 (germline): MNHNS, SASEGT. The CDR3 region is CASRRGGADQPKHF. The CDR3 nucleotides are TGTGCCAGCCGCCGGGGGGGCGCCGACCAGCCCAAGCATTTT.

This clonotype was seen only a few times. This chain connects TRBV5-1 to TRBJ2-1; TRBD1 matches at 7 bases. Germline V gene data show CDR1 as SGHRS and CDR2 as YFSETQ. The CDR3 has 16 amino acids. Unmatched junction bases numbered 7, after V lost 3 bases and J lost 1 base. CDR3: CASSWGQSSSYNEQFF. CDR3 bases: TGCGCCAGCAGCTGGGGACAGTCCAGTTCCTACAATGAGCAGTTCTTC.

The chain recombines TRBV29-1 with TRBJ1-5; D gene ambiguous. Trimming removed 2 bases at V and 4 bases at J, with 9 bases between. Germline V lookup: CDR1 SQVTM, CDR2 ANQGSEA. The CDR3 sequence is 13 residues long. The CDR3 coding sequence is TGCAGCGTTGAATACCAGAAAAATCAGCCCCAGCATTTT. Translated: CSVEYQKNQPQHF.

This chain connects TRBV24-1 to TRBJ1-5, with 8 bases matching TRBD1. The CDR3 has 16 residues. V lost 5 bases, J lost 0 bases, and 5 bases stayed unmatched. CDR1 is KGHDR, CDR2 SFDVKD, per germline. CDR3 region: CATSGTGTGSNQPQHF. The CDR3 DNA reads TGTGCCACCAGTGGGACAGGGACAGGTAGCAATCAGCCCCAGCATTTT.

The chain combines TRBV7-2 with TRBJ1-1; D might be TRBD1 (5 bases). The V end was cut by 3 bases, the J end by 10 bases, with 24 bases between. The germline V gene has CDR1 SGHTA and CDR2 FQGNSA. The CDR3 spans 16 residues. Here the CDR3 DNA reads TGTGCCAGCAGCTTCACCCACACATCAGGCGCGGGGGGAGCTTTCTTT. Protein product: CASSFTHTSGAGGAFF.

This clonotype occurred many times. The CDR3, as DNA: TGTGCCAGCAGTCCCATTCCTGTTGAGCAGTTCTTC. Translation gives CASSPIPVEQFF. The rearrangement joins TRBV12-3 or TRBV12-4 to TRBJ2-1; D call uncertain. V lost 5 bases and J 9 bases, leaving 11 bases between the germline ends. There are 12 residues in the CDR3.

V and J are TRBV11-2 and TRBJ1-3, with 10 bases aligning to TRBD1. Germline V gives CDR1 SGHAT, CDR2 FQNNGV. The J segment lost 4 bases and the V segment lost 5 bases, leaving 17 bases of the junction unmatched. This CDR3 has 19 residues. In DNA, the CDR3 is TGTGCCAGCAGCCAACGGGGTCCGACAGGGGGCTCAGCAGGAAACACCATATATTTT. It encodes CASSQRGPTGGSAGNTIYF.

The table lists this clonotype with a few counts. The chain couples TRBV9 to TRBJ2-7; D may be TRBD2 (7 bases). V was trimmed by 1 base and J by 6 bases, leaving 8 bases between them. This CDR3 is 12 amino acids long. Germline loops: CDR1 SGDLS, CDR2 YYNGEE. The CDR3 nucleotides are TGTGCCAGCAGCGTAAGGGGGGGCGAGCAGTACTTC. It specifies CASSVRGGEQYF.

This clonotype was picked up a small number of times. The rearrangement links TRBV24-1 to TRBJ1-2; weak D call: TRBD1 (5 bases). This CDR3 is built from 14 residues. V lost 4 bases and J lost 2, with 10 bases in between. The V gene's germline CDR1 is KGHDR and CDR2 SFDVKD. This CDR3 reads CATSDLDSNYGYTF. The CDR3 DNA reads TGTGCCACCAGTGACCTAGACAGCAACTATGGCTACACCTTC.

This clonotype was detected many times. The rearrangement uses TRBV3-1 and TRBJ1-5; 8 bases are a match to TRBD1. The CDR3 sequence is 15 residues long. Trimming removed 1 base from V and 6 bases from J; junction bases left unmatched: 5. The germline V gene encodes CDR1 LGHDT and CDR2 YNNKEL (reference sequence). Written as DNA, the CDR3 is TGTGCCAGCAGCCAAGGGACAGGGCCCAGTCAGCCCCAGCATTTT. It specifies CASSQGTGPSQPQHF.

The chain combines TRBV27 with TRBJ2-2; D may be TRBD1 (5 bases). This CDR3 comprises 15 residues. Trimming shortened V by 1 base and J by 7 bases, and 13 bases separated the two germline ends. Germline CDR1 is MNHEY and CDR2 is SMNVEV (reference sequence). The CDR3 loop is CASSLWGGRSGELFF. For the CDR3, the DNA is TGTGCCAGCAGTTTATGGGGCGGACGTAGCGGGGAGCTGTTTTTT.

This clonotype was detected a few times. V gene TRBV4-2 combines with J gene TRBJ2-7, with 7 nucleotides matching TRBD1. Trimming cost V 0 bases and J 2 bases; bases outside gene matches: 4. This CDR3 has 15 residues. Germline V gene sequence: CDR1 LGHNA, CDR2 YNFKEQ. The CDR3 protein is CASSQEQGTTYEQYF. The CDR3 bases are TGTGCCAGCAGCCAAGAACAGGGGACGACCTACGAGCAGTACTTC.

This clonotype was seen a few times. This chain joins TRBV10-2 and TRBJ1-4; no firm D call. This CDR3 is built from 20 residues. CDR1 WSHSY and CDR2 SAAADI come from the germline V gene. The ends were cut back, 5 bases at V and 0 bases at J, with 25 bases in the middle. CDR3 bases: TGCGCCAGCAGTCAAAGGGTCTTAAGCCCACGTTACACAACTAATGAAAAACTGTTTTTT. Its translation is CASSQRVLSPRYTTNEKLFF.

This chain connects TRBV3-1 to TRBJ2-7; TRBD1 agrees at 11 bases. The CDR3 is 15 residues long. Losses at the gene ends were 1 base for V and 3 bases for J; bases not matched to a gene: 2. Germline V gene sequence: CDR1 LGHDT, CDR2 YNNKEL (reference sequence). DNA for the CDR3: TGTGCCAGCAGCCAAGGGACAGGGGGCTACTACGAGCAGTACTTC. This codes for CASSQGTGGYYEQYF.

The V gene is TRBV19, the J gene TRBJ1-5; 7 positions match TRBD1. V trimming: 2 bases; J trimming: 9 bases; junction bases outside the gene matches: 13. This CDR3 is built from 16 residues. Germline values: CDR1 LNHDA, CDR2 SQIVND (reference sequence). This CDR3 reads CASSINPTGTITPQHF. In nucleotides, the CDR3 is TGTGCCAGTAGTATAAACCCGACAGGGACTATAACGCCCCAGCATTTT.